These 25 T cell receptor beta chains originate from one sample sequenced in a study of T cells in localized non-small cell lung cancer. Profiling relied on immunoSEQ multiplex PCR, and the TCRdb table lists in-frame clones only, not all of them. In the table there are roughly 39,000 clones, 85% to 90% of which are singletons. The sample was peripheral blood, taken before any cancer treatment. The receptors stem from a man aged 18 to 50 with stage I lung adenocarcinoma.

The gene calls are TRBV28 and TRBJ2-1; TRBD2 matches 8 bases. Trimming cost V 7 bases and J 9 bases; bases outside gene matches: 17. CDR1 is MDHEN and CDR2 is SYDVKM in the germline V gene. CDR3 size: 16 residues. In DNA form, the CDR3 reads TGTGCCAGCACCACGGCGGGGGGCGCTTTTGACGGTGAGCAGTTCTTC. It specifies CASTTAGGAFDGEQFF. Full variable domain (remainder filled in from reference TRBV28 and TRBJ2-1): DVKVTQSSRYLVKRTGEKVFLECVQDMDHENMFWYRQDPGLGLRLIYFSYDVKMKEKGDIPEGYSVSREKKERFSLILESASTNQTSMYLCASTTAGGAFDGEQFFGPGTRLTVL.

As for this clone: At one end, the junction sequence differs from germline, possibly due to a read error. The chain couples TRBV5-1 to TRBJ1-5; 7 nucleotides agree with TRBD1. This CDR3 has 15 amino acids. The germline gives CDR1 SGHRS, CDR2 YFSETQ. The CDR3 DNA sequence: TGTGCCAGCAGCTTGGAGGGGGCAGGCAATCAGCCCCAGCATTTT. As protein: CASSLEGAGNQPQHF.

This rearrangement joins TRBV30 to TRBJ2-1, with 7 bases fitting TRBD2. Per the germline V gene, CDR1 is GTSNPN and CDR2 is SVGIG (reference sequence). This CDR3 comprises 13 residues. J lost 6 bases, V lost 7 bases, and 9 bases had no gene match. The CDR3 bases are TGTGCCTCGGCGGGAGCCGCGCCCAATGAGCAGTTCTTC. Its translation: CASAGAAPNEQFF.

The rearrangement joins TRBV2 to TRBJ2-5; TRBD2 agrees at 9 bases. Germline values: CDR1 SNHLY, CDR2 FYNNEI. With V trimmed by 6 bases and J by 1 base, 3 bases remained unmatched. This CDR3 is built from 14 residues. The CDR3 loop is CASRTTSGQETQYF. Written as DNA, the CDR3 is TGTGCCAGCAGGACGACTAGCGGCCAAGAGACCCAGTACTTC.

The sample holds one count of this clone. The rearrangement uses TRBV21-1 and TRBJ2-7; the DNA was not compared with TRBD1, the D call given in the table. TRBV21-1 is a listed pseudogene. This CDR3 comprises 14 residues. The CDR3, as DNA: TGTGCCAGCAGCACGAGGACAGAAAGCTACGAGCAGTACTTC. Its translation is CASSTRTESYEQYF.

The chain recombines TRBV30 with TRBJ1-1; D might be TRBD1 (6 bases). The CDR3 length is 14 residues. Germline values: CDR1 GTSNPN, CDR2 SVGIG (reference sequence). V was trimmed by 4 bases and J by 2 bases, leaving 14 bases between them. CDR3 protein: CAWIKRGANTEAFF. DNA of the CDR3: TGTGCCTGGATCAAAAGGGGGGCCAACACTGAAGCTTTCTTT.

Remarks on this clone: This CDR3 is also generated by other DNA sequences in the sample. The chain joins TRBV6-6 to TRBJ2-7, with D possibly matching TRBD1 (6 bases). V was cut by 6 bases and J by 2 bases, with 14 bases left in between. The CDR3 runs to 14 residues. Germline V gene lookup returns CDR1 MNHNY and CDR2 SVGAGI (reference sequence). The CDR3 sequence: CASSSGQPPYEQYF. The CDR3 nucleotides read TGTGCCAGCAGCTCAGGACAGCCTCCCTACGAGCAGTACTTC.

This CDR3 is CASSIDDRYLFF. DNA of the CDR3: TGTGCCAGTAGTATAGATGACAGATACCTGTTTTTT. The chain joins TRBV19 to TRBJ1-4, with a tentative D call TRBD1 (5 bases). V was shortened by 0 bases and J by 14 bases, with 10 bases between the two germline ends. Germline V gene sequence: CDR1 LNHDA, CDR2 SQIVND (reference sequence). The CDR3 sequence is 12 residues long.

This sequence joins TRBV6-5 and TRBJ2-7; possibly TRBD1 for D (6 bases). The V end lost 2 bases, the J end lost 7 bases, and 21 bases lay between the germline ends. The CDR3 runs 16 residues. CDR1 is MNHEY and CDR2 is SVGAGI in the germline V gene. In DNA form, the CDR3 reads TGTGCCAGCAGTTACCGCCTAGGACAGCCGACGGGGGAGCAGTACTTC. Its translation is CASSYRLGQPTGEQYF.

The chain employs TRBV6-5 and TRBJ2-7; unclear D gene. Between the trimmed V and J ends, which lost 6 bases and 3 bases, there was a span of 15 bases. Germline values: CDR1 MNHEY, CDR2 SVGAGI. CDR3 length equals 14 residues. In DNA form, the CDR3 reads TGTGCCAGCAGCCCCGACATGCCCAACTACGAGCAGTACTTC. It encodes CASSPDMPNYEQYF.

The chain's CDR3 is CASSSGAQGNSPLHF. CDR3 sequence (DNA): TGTGCCAGCAGTTCGGGGGCCCAGGGGAATTCACCCCTCCACTTT. The chain uses TRBV27 and TRBJ1-6, with a possible D match to TRBD1 (6 bases). Germline V gene lookup returns CDR1 MNHEY and CDR2 SMNVEV (reference sequence). Trimming shortened V by 4 bases and J by 7 bases, and 14 bases separated the two germline ends. CDR3 length equals 15 residues.

Points on this clone: Since a much larger clone is just one base distant, this may be a read error. Other nucleotide sequences from this sample produce the same CDR3. The V and J genes are TRBV7-9 and TRBJ1-2; D is unresolved. The CDR3 spans 12 residues. CDR1 is SEHNR and CDR2 is FQNEAQ in the germline V gene (reference sequence). The CDR3 nucleotides are TGTGCCAGCAGCTTATCCCACTACGGCTACACCTTC. Protein product: CASSLSHYGYTF.

The rearrangement joins TRBV7-2 to TRBJ2-5; perhaps TRBD2 as D (7 bases). V was pared by 2 bases and J by 5 bases, with 15 bases between. The CDR3 covers 15 residues. Germline CDR1 and CDR2: SGHTA and FQGNSA. CDR3 DNA sequence: TGTGCCAGCAGCTTACTGAGGGGGGGATTCGAGACCCAGTACTTC. It translates to CASSLLRGGFETQYF.

This clone was recorded only once. CDR3 protein: CASSVTEVYSGTEAFF. The CDR3, as DNA: TGTGCCAGCAGTGTGACAGAAGTTTATAGCGGAACTGAAGCTTTCTTT. The V and J genes are TRBV2 and TRBJ1-1, with D perhaps TRBD1 (5 bases). Germline CDR1 and CDR2: SNHLY and FYNNEI. There are 16 residues in the CDR3. The V end lost 4 bases, the J end lost 5 bases, and 20 bases lay between the germline ends. The complete variable domain, with remaining parts taken from reference TRBV2 and TRBJ1-1, reads EPEVTQTPSHQVTQMGQEVILRCVPISNHLYFYWYRQILGQKVEFLVSFYNNEISEKSEIFDDQFSVERPDGSNFTLKIRSTKLEDSAMYFCASSVTEVYSGTEAFFGQGTRLTVV.

The chain combines TRBV6-6 with TRBJ1-1; D perhaps matches TRBD1 (6 bases). The CDR3 is made up of 12 amino acids. Germline V CDR1 and CDR2: MNHNY, SVGAGI (reference sequence). With 2 bases removed from V and 8 bases from J, the gap between germline ends came to 9 bases. The CDR3 DNA sequence: TGTGCCAGCAGTTACCGCCAGGGGGAAGCTTTCTTT. Translated: CASSYRQGEAFF.

The rearrangement joins TRBV4-1 to TRBJ2-5; 10 nucleotides match TRBD2. The germline gives CDR1 MGHRA, CDR2 YSYEKL. V was clipped by 1 base and J by 5 bases; unmatched bases: 10. The CDR3 has 17 amino acids. The chain's CDR3 is CASSQAERGGRDETQYF. CDR3 bases: TGCGCCAGCAGCCAAGCCGAGCGGGGGGGCCGAGATGAGACCCAGTACTTC.

The chain carries TRBV9 and TRBJ1-1, with D perhaps matching TRBD1 (6 bases). Germline values: CDR1 SGDLS, CDR2 YYNGEE. The CDR3 runs to 14 residues. Trimming stripped 0 bases from V and 1 base from J, with 7 bases between. The CDR3 here is CASSVGTANTEAFF. CDR3 DNA sequence: TGTGCCAGCAGCGTAGGGACAGCGAACACTGAAGCTTTCTTT. Supplemented by reference TRBV9 and TRBJ1-1, the full variable domain reads DSGVTQTPKHLITATGQRVTLRCSPRSGDLSVYWYQQSLDQGLQFLIQYYNGEERAKGNILERFSAQQFPDLHSELNLSSLELGDSALYFCASSVGTANTEAFFGQGTRLTVV.

This chain connects TRBV27 to TRBJ2-1; 7 bases are a match to TRBD1. The V gene end was trimmed by 8 bases and the J gene end by 6 bases; junction bases not matched to a gene: 4. This CDR3 has 12 residues. The germline V gene encodes CDR1 MNHEY and CDR2 SMNVEV (reference sequence). DNA for the CDR3: TGTGCCAGCTCTTGGACAGGCAATGAGCAGTTCTTC. It specifies CASSWTGNEQFF.

The chain joins TRBV19 to TRBJ1-6; the D gene is possibly TRBD1 (5 bases). Germline V gene sequence: CDR1 LNHDA, CDR2 SQIVND (reference sequence). The ends were cut back, 5 bases at V and 12 bases at J, with 14 bases in the middle. This CDR3 region has 13 residues. The CDR3 spells CASSRDSLRPLHF. In DNA, the CDR3 is TGTGCCAGTAGTCGCGACAGCCTTCGACCCCTCCACTTT.

V and J are TRBV7-9 and TRBJ2-6; D unresolved. The germline gives CDR1 SEHNR, CDR2 FQNEAQ (reference sequence). This CDR3 has 13 residues. The germline V and J ends were trimmed by 1 base and 6 bases, with 4 bases remaining between them. DNA for the CDR3: TGTGCCAGCAGCTTAGTCGCGGCCAACGTCCTGACTTTC. Translating it yields CASSLVAANVLTF.

The chain has TRBV15 and TRBJ2-1, with 13 positions matching TRBD2. This CDR3 is built from 15 residues. The V gene's germline CDR1 is LNHNV and CDR2 YYDKDF (reference sequence). Losses at the gene ends were 5 bases for V and 9 bases for J; bases not matched to a gene: 7. CDR3 DNA sequence: TGTGCCACCAGCCGAACTAGCGGGGGGGCCGGTGAGCAGTTCTTC. Protein: CATSRTSGGAGEQFF.

The V and J genes are TRBV5-1 and TRBJ1-1, with TRBD1 matching over 7 bases. The CDR3 length is 14 residues. Trimming took 4 bases from V and 1 from J; bases not matched to a gene: 4. Looked up from germline, CDR1 is SGHRS and CDR2 is YFSETQ. CDR3 coding DNA: TGCGCCAGCAGCCTCGGGACAGCGAACACTGAAGCTTTCTTT. It encodes CASSLGTANTEAFF.

The chain employs TRBV28 and TRBJ2-7; D call uncertain. Germline CDR1 reads MDHEN; CDR2 reads SYDVKM. V was pared by 5 bases and J by 0 bases, with 5 bases between. This CDR3 region has 12 residues. CDR3 in DNA: TGTGCCAGCAGTATCTTCTCCTACGAGCAGTACTTC. It translates to CASSIFSYEQYF.

The rearrangement uses TRBV30 and TRBJ1-6; 8 bases line up with TRBD1. This CDR3 spans 16 amino acids. The germline CDR1 and CDR2 sequences are GTSNPN and SVGIG (reference sequence). The V segment lost 3 bases and the J segment 4 bases; nucleotides outside the gene matches: 8. This CDR3 reads CAWRSGQVAYNSPLHF. In DNA, the CDR3 is TGTGCCTGGAGGTCGGGACAGGTTGCTTATAATTCACCCCTCCACTTT.

V and J are TRBV30 and TRBJ1-4, with D perhaps TRBD1 (5 bases). The CDR3 length is 14 residues. Germline values: CDR1 GTSNPN, CDR2 SVGIG (reference sequence). V lost 0 bases and J 7 bases, leaving 12 bases between the germline ends. CDR3 sequence (DNA): TGTGCCTGGAGTGTGGGGCAGAGGAGTGAAAAACTGTTTTTT. Translated: CAWSVGQRSEKLFF.